This is a list of T cell receptor beta chains from one sample in a study of T cell repertoires in cytomegalovirus infection. MiXCR, run by TCRdb on the reads, gives a single entry per CDR3 protein. The sample has more than 500,000 distinct CDR3 sequences, approximately 15% seen once. The sample taken for sequencing was CD8+ T cells from PBMCs. Every receptor here comes from a human donor in good health (CMV status not recorded). Some clones in this sample may be carry-over from other donors' samples. Both conserved end residues are part of each CDR3. The D gene is left open where the match is weak. Size is stated for part of the rows, as once, few or many counts, or as a class when the clone is expanded.

j_gene | d_gene | v_gene | abundance | CDR3nt | CDR3aa
TRBJ2-5 | TRBD1 | TRBV7-9 | many | TGTGCCAGCAGCTTTCGTGCGTCACAGGGGTGGAGAGAGACCCAGTACTTC | CASSFRASQGWRETQYF
TRBJ2-1 | TRBD2 | TRBV6-5 | - | TGTGCCAGCAGTTTGGGGGCGGAAGCGGGGGGTCCATCCAATGAGCAGTTCTTC | CASSLGAEAGGPSNEQFF
TRBJ1-1 | - | TRBV19 | - | TGTGCCACCTCCTCAGCGGCTTTTGAAGCTTTCTTT | CATSSAAFEAFF
TRBJ2-1 | - | TRBV15 | - | TGTGCCACCAGCAGTGACCTACAGGGTTACAATGAGCAGTTCTTC | CATSSDLQGYNEQFF
TRBJ2-7 | - | TRBV11-2 | - | TGTGCCAGCAGCTTAGTCGGATCGAGACTCCCCCCCGTGGGCGAGCAGTACTTC | CASSLVGSRLPPVGEQYF
TRBJ2-2 | - | TRBV9 | - | TGTGCCAGCAGCGTACGTTCCACCGGGGAGCTGTTTTTT | CASSVRSTGELFF
TRBJ1-2 | - | TRBV5-6 | many | TGTGCCAGCAGCTTGGGGCGTCGCTATGGCTACACCTTC | CASSLGRRYGYTF
TRBJ2-5 | - | TRBV5-6 | many | TGTGCCAGCAGCCCCGGGAGACAAGAGACCCAGTACTTC | CASSPGRQETQYF
TRBJ1-1 | - | TRBV27 | few | TGTGCCAGCAGTTTATATCCAAATTCAGCTGAAGCTTTCTTT | CASSLYPNSAEAFF
TRBJ1-5 | - | TRBV27 | - | TGTGCCAGCAGTTTATCGTGGGGGGCAAGCAATCAGCCCCAGCATTTT | CASSLSWGASNQPQHF
TRBJ1-2 | - | TRBV12-3/TRBV12-4 | - | TGTGCCAGCAGTTTCCCTCAACAGGGAAGAAAGGGCTACACCTTC | CASSFPQQGRKGYTF
TRBJ2-7 | TRBD1 | TRBV12-3/TRBV12-4 | many | TGTGCCAGCAGTACTGCGACCGGGACAGGGAGGCCCTACGAGCAGTACTTC | CASSTATGTGRPYEQYF
TRBJ2-2 | TRBD2 | TRBV4-1 | many | TGCGCCAGCAGCCCAGAGGGCGGGAGGGCCGAAGTTACCCCCGGGGAGCTGTTTTTT | CASSPEGGRAEVTPGELFF
TRBJ2-1 | - | TRBV5-4 | few | TGTGCCAGCAGCCCCGACTCCGACAATGAGCAGTTCTTC | CASSPDSDNEQFF
TRBJ2-1 | - | TRBV24-1 | few | TGTGCCACCAGTGCCTTCGGACAAGACGGTGAGCAGTTCTTC | CATSAFGQDGEQFF
TRBJ1-2 | - | TRBV12-3/TRBV12-4 | - | TGTGCCAGCAGTCCCTACACCTTC | CASSPYTF
TRBJ2-1 | - | TRBV6-1 | - | TGTGCCAGCAGTGAAGCGCCTCCTGTGAGGGTCGATGAGCAGTTCTTC | CASSEAPPVRVDEQFF
TRBJ1-1 | TRBD1 | TRBV10-3 | - | TGTGCCATCAGTGACCGGACAGGGGTAAGGTACACTGAAGCTTTCTTT | CAISDRTGVRYTEAFF
TRBJ2-5 | TRBD1 | TRBV7-9 | many | TGTGCCAGCAGCCGGGTGGGACAGGGCGAGACCCAGTACTTC | CASSRVGQGETQYF
TRBJ1-1 | - | TRBV4-1 | - | TGCGCCAGCAGCCAAGAAATAACTAGGTACAGGCGTAACACTGAAGCTTTCTTT | CASSQEITRYRRNTEAFF
TRBJ2-5 | - | TRBV7-9 | - | TGTGCCAGCAGCTTAAGTTCGGAGACCCAGTACTTC | CASSLSSETQYF
TRBJ2-3 | - | TRBV9 | - | TGTGCCAGCAGCCTCCCCCCTGGGGATAGCACAGATACGCAGTATTTT | CASSLPPGDSTDTQYF
TRBJ2-1 | - | TRBV9 | - | TGTGCCAGCAGCCTGCCACCCGGCAATGAGCAGTTCTTC | CASSLPPGNEQFF
TRBJ1-3 | - | TRBV4-2 | many | TGTGCCAGCAGCCAATCGGGGCCTCGACAGATGATAAGAAACACCATATATTTT | CASSQSGPRQMIRNTIYF
TRBJ2-1 | TRBD2 | TRBV28 | many | TGTGCCAGCAGTTTGAATATACTAGCGGGAGGTAATGAGCAGTTCTTC | CASSLNILAGGNEQFF
TRBJ1-1 | - | TRBV27 | few | TGTGCCAGCAGTTTCAAGGGCACTGAAGCTTTCTTT | CASSFKGTEAFF
TRBJ2-7 | - | TRBV7-9 | many | TGTGCCAGCAGCCCACCCGGGACCTACGAGCAGTACTTC | CASSPPGTYEQYF
TRBJ2-7 | - | TRBV14 | - | TGTGCCAGCAGCCAAGATCGGGACCTTTACTCCTACGAGCAGTACTTC | CASSQDRDLYSYEQYF
TRBJ1-2 | - | TRBV2 | - | TGTGCCAGCAGTGAAGCTGGGTCACGGCATGGCTACACCTTC | CASSEAGSRHGYTF
TRBJ2-7 | TRBD2 | TRBV24-1 | few | TGTGCCACCAGTGAGGGACTAGCGTCATTCTCGGCCGTTTGCTACGAGCAGTACTTC | CATSEGLASFSAVCYEQYF
TRBJ1-1 | TRBD1 | TRBV12-3/TRBV12-4 | many | TGTGCCAGCAGGCGACAGGGCCGAACTGAAGCTTTCTTT | CASRRQGRTEAFF
TRBJ2-1 | TRBD2 | TRBV24-1 | few | TGTGCCACCAGTGCGCTAGCGGGAGTCGCCTACAATGAGCAGTTCTTC | CATSALAGVAYNEQFF
TRBJ2-7 | TRBD2 | TRBV27 | few | TGTGCCAGCAGTTTTTCGACTAGCGTCGGGACCTACGAGCAGTACTTC | CASSFSTSVGTYEQYF
TRBJ2-2 | TRBD2 | TRBV4-1 | many | TGCGCCAGCAGCCACCCGGGAGGGAACACCGGGGAGCTGTTTTTT | CASSHPGGNTGELFF
TRBJ1-4 | TRBD1 | TRBV2 | - | TGTGCCAGCAGTGAAGCACAGGGGTGGAATAATGAAAAACTGTTTTTT | CASSEAQGWNNEKLFF
TRBJ2-7 | - | TRBV2 | - | TGTGCCAGCGTTCAGGCCCGGGGGGAGCAGTACTTC | CASVQARGEQYF